The rows below give T cell receptor beta chains drawn from one sample of a study of blood T cell repertoires in COVID-19. Here immunoSEQ multiplex PCR was the method, and the copy in TCRdb shows in-frame clones only, minus some. Of fewer than 250,000 clones listed, approximately 80% are singletons. The sequenced sample consisted of PBMCs or T cells enriched from blood (not recorded which). All receptors derive from a man aged 55 to 70 who had recovered from COVID-19. Each CDR3 is given with its conserved first and last residue. Each record gives: clone size, V gene, J gene, CDR3 protein. Size is omitted from some rows. Given values are once, few, many or a class for expanded clones.

.	TRBV6-5	TRBJ2-1	CASSYNPLSSYNEQFF
.	TRBV2	TRBJ2-5	CASSFGAGRETQYF
.	TRBV18	TRBJ1-1	CASSPNRDLNTEAFF
.	TRBV11-3	TRBJ1-4	CASSSGGGGEKLFF
.	TRBV6-2/TRBV6-3	TRBJ1-3	CASSYSDSGNTIYF
once	TRBV7-2	TRBJ2-7	CASSLRRSGGASEQYF
.	TRBV6-2/TRBV6-3	TRBJ2-2	CASSYSIATSYAGELFF
.	TRBV19	TRBJ2-4	CASSQAGAKNIQYF
.	TRBV29-1	TRBJ1-1	CSVVRGLNTEAFF
.	TRBV5-6	TRBJ1-2	CASSPPSSYGYTF
.	TRBV4-2	TRBJ1-1	CASSHGTGRDSTEAFF
.	TRBV4-2	TRBJ2-1	CASSHTNRGRGSYNEQFF
few	TRBV5-1	TRBJ1-1	CASSLVGGGLNTEAFF
.	TRBV11-2	TRBJ1-1	CASSLGQTNEAFF
few	TRBV25-1	TRBJ1-2	CASRTSTGFYGYTF
.	TRBV6-6	TRBJ2-1	CASSYERGGSNEQFF
.	TRBV6-2/TRBV6-3	TRBJ2-7	CASSYQAPSNSYEQYF
.	TRBV6-1	TRBJ1-1	CASSEGWRVQAFF
.	TRBV5-1	TRBJ1-1	CASSWKQGSEAFF
once	TRBV11-3	TRBJ2-1	CASRPRQGSYNEQFF
.	TRBV10-3	TRBJ2-2	CAISESVRGNTGELFF
.	TRBV6-2/TRBV6-3	TRBJ2-7	CASSYPPQGFGEQYF
.	TRBV7-8	TRBJ2-5	CASSLTVQGVETQYF
once	TRBV19	TRBJ1-5	CASSIRGQGVNQPQHF
once	TRBV3-1/TRBV3-2	TRBJ2-3	CASSQDQGFGTDTQYF
.	TRBV7-9	TRBJ1-3	CASSLAQAGNTIYF
.	TRBV19	TRBJ1-5	CASRNTGGSQPQHF
.	TRBV2	TRBJ2-5	CASFGAGAPFPQETQYF
few	TRBV4-3	TRBJ1-1	CASSQDRDTEAFF
.	TRBV7-9	TRBJ1-4	CASSLVWEYRETNEKLFF
.	TRBV24-1	TRBJ2-5	CATSDREETQYF
.	TRBV2	TRBJ1-5	CASSDWGQAINQPQHF
few	TRBV7-9	TRBJ2-4	CASSRRGQVNIQYF
many	TRBV6-2/TRBV6-3	TRBJ1-2	CASSYGTKLDGYTF
few	TRBV10-3	TRBJ1-2	CAISAVTGQGYTF
.	TRBV27	TRBJ2-4	CASSDPIKNIQYF
.	TRBV7-6	TRBJ2-5	CASNTGLAETQYF
.	TRBV19	TRBJ1-2	CASSDRDRGGYGYTF
.	TRBV7-8	TRBJ2-5	CASSFDRAQETQYF
.	TRBV15	TRBJ1-5	CATSRHIEGGNQPQHF
.	TRBV20-1	TRBJ2-5	CSASSGGARETQYF
.	TRBV18	TRBJ1-4	CASSPQGGDLKEKLFF
.	TRBV5-4	TRBJ1-1	CASSYYRTGRNTEAFF
.	TRBV5-5	TRBJ1-6	CASSSWTGPNSPLHF
.	TRBV11-2	TRBJ1-1	CASSAGLNTEAFF
.	TRBV6-5	TRBJ1-2	CASSYSVGGVDGYTF
.	TRBV5-5	TRBJ1-5	CASSWSGDQPQHF
.	TRBV7-9	TRBJ2-1	CASTPERGNYNEQFF
.	TRBV7-2	TRBJ2-7	CASSHAGLTYEQYF
.	TRBV19	TRBJ2-7	CASSIEDSLDEQYF
.	TRBV24-1	TRBJ2-6	CATSLGRSDGANVLTF
once	TRBV27	TRBJ1-6	CASSPREGRSPLHF
once	TRBV5-1	TRBJ1-1	CASSWGRQADTEAFF